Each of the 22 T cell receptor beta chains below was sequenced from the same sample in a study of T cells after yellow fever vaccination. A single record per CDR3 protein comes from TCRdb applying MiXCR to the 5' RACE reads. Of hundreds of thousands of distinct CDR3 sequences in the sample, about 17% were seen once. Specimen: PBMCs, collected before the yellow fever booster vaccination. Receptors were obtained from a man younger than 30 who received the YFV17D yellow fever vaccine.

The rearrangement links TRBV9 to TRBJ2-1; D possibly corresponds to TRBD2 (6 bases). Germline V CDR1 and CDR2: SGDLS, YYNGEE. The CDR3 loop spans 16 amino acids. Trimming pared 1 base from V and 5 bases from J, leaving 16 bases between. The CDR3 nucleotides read TGTGCCAGCAGCGTAATTTCCCTAGCGCGGAACAATGAGCAGTTCTTC. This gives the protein CASSVISLARNNEQFF.

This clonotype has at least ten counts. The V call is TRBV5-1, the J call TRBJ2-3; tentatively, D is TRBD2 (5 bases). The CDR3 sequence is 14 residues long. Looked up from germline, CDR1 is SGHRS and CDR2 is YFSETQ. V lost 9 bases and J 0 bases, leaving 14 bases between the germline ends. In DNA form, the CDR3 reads TGCGCCACGCGGGCGACTCTAAGCACAGATACGCAGTATTTT. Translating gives CATRATLSTDTQYF.

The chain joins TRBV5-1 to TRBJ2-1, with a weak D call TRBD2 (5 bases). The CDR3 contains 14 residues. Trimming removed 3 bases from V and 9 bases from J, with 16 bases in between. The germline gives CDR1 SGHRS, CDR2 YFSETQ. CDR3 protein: CASSSTSGLSEQFF. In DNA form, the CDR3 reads TGCGCCAGCAGCTCGACGTCTGGACTCTCTGAGCAGTTCTTC.

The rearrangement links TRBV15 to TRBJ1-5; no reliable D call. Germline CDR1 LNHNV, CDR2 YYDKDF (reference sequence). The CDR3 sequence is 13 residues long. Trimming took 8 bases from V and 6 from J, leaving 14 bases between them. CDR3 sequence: CATSRGTGQPQHF. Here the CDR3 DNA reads TGTGCCACCTCTCGTGGAACGGGTCAGCCCCAGCATTTT.

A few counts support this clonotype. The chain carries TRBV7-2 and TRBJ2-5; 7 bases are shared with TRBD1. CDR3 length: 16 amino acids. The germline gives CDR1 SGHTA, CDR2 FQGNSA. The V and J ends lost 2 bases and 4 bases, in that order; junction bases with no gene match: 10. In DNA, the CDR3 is TGTGCCAGCAGCTTACCCGGGACAGCCTTTTCAGAGACCCAGTACTTC. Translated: CASSLPGTAFSETQYF.

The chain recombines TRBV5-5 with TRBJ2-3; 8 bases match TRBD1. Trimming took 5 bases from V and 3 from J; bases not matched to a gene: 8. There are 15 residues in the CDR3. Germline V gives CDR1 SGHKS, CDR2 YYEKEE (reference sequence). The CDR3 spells CASSRGQGLTDTQYF. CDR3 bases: TGTGCCAGCAGTCGTGGACAGGGCCTGACAGATACGCAGTATTTT.

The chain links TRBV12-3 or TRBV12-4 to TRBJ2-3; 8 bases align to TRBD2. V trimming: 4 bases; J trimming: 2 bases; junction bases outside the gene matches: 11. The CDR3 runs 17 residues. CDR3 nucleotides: TGTGCCAGCAGTTCCCAATCAGCGGGGGCGTCCACAGATACGCAGTATTTT. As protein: CASSSQSAGASTDTQYF.

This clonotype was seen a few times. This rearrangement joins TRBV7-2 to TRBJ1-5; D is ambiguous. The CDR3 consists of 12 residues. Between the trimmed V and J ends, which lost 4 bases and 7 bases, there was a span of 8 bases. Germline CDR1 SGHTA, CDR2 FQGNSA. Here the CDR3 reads CASSSVSQPQHF. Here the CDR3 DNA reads TGTGCCAGCAGCTCCGTAAGCCAGCCCCAGCATTTT.

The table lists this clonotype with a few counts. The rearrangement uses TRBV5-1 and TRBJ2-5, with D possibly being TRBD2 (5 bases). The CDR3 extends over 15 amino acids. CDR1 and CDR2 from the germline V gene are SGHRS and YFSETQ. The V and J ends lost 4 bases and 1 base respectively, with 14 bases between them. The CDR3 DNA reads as TGCGCCAGCAGCCACCTTGAGAGGGTCCAAGAGACCCAGTACTTC. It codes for CASSHLERVQETQYF.

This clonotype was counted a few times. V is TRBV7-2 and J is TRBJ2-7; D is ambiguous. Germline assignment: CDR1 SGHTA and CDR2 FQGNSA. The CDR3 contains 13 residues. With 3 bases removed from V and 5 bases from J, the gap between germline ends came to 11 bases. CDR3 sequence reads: CASSFGSSNEQYF. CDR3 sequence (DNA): TGTGCCAGCAGCTTCGGTTCCAGCAACGAGCAGTACTTC.

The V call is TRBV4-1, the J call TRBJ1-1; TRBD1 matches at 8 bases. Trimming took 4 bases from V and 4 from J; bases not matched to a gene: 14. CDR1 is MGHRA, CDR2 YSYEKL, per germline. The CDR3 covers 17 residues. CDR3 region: CASSPRDRYFGGTEAFF. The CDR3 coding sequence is TGCGCCAGCAGCCCCCGGGACAGGTACTTTGGAGGCACTGAAGCTTTCTTT.

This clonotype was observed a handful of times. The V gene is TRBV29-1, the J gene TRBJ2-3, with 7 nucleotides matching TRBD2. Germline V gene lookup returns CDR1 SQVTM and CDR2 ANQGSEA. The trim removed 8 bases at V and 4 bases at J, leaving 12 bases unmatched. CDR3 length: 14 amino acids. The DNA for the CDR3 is TGCAGCCTCACGGGGGGTGCTGGTGCAGATACGCAGTATTTT. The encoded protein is CSLTGGAGADTQYF.

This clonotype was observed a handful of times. The CDR3 loop is CSASPSPDTQYF. The CDR3 DNA is TGCAGTGCTAGCCCCTCGCCGGATACGCAGTATTTT. The V gene is TRBV20-1, the J gene TRBJ2-3; D remains unclear. V gave up 3 bases and J gave up 6 bases, with 10 bases separating them. This CDR3 region has 12 residues. Germline CDR1 reads DFQATT; CDR2 reads SNEGSKA (reference sequence).

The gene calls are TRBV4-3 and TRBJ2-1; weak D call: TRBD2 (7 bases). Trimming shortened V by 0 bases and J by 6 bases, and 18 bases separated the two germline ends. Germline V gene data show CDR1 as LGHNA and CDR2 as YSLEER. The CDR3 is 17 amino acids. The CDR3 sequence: CASSQDGWGGRFNEQFF. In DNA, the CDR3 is TGCGCCAGCAGCCAAGATGGTTGGGGGGGGCGGTTCAATGAGCAGTTCTTC.

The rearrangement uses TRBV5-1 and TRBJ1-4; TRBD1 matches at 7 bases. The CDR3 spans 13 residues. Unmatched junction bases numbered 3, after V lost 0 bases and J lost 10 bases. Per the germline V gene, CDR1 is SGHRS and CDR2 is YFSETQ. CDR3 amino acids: CASSLGQGGKLFF. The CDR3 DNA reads TGCGCCAGCAGCTTGGGGCAGGGGGGAAAACTGTTTTTT. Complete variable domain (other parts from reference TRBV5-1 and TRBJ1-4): KAGVTQTPRYLIKTRGQQVTLSCSPISGHRSVSWYQQTPGQGLQFLFEYFSETQRNKGNFPGRFSGRQFSNSRSEMNVSTLELGDSALYLCASSLGQGGKLFFGSGTQLSVL.

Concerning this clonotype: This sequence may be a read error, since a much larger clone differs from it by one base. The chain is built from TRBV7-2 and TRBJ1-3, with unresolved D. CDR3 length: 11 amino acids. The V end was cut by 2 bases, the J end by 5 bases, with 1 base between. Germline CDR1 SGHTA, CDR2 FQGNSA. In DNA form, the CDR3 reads TGTGCCAGCAGCTTACGAAACACCATATATTTT. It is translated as CASSLRNTIYF.

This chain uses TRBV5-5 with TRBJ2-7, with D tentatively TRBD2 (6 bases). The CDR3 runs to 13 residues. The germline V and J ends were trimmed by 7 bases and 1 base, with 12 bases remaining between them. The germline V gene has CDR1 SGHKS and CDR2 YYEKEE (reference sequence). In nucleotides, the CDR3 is TGTGCCAGCCGCTGGGCGGGATCCTACGAGCAGTACTTC. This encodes CASRWAGSYEQYF.

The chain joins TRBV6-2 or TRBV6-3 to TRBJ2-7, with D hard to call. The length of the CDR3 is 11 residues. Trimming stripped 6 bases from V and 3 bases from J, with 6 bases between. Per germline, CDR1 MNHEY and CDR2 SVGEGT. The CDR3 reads CASRDYYEQYF. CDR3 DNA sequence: TGTGCCAGCAGGGATTACTACGAGCAGTACTTC.

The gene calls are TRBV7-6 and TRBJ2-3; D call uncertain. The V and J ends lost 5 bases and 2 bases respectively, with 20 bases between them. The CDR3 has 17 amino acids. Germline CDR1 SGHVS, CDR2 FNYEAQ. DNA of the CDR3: TGTGCCAGCAGCCCCACCGACGTAACTGTCCTCACAGATACGCAGTATTTT. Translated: CASSPTDVTVLTDTQYF.

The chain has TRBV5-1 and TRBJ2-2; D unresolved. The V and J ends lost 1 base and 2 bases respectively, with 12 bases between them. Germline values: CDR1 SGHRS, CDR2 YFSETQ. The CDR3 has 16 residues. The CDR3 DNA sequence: TGCGCCAGCAGCTTGACTCTGATTTTTAACACCGGGGAGCTGTTTTTT. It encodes CASSLTLIFNTGELFF.

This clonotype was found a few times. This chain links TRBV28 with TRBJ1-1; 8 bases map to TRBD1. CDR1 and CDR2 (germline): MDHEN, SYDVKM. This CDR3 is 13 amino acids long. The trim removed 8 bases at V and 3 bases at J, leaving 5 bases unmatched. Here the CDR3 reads CASGGTGHTEAFF. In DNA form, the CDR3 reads TGTGCCAGCGGCGGGACAGGTCACACTGAAGCTTTCTTT.

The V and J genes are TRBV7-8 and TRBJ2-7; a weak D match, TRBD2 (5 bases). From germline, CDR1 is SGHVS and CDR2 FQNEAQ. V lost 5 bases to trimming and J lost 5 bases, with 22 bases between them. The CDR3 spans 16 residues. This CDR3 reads CASSPVGSVLGDEQYV. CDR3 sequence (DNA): TGTGCCAGCAGCCCAGTGGGGAGTGTCCTAGGAGACGAGCAGTACGTC.